The clone carrying this TCR beta chain appeared many times. Its specificity is not known. Attachment of unique molecular identifiers to individual cDNA molecules was performed. TCRdb called the 5' RACE reads again in MiXCR, with one record for every CDR3 protein. The table records about 80,000 distinct CDR3 sequences, roughly 10% of them present only once. These data are taken from a study of early T cells in non-severe SARS-CoV-2 infection. Across the study: The sequenced material was bulk RNA from unsorted whole blood, and its chains were unpaired.

Trimming removed 8 bases at V and 2 bases at J, with 14 bases between. The length of the CDR3 is 14 residues. Overall study results and limits: VDJdb matches were skewed toward anti-spike CD8 T cell responses.

The sample comprised whole blood. This clonotype was sampled from an adult who was a healthcare worker with PCR-confirmed SARS-CoV-2 infection or an uninfected control (not recorded which). The chain uses TRBV12-3 or TRBV12-4 and TRBJ2-3; D tentatively reads TRBD1 or TRBD2 (5 bases each). Here the CDR3 DNA reads TGTGCCAGCCTTCGCAACGGGGCCACAGATACGCAGTATTTT. As protein: CASLRNGATDTQYF.